This passage covers 19 T cell receptor beta chains from one sample sequenced in a study of blood T cell repertoires in COVID-19. Sequenced by immunoSEQ multiplex PCR; TCRdb stores in-frame clones only, minus some. The repertoire consists of 150,000 to 200,000 clones, with 84% occurring once and the leading ten covering approximately 8%. The sample consisted of PBMCs or T cells enriched from blood (not recorded which). Receptor source: a woman aged 45-59 years who had recovered from COVID-19.

On this clone itself: A read error may produce the germline difference seen at one junction end. The V gene is TRBV7-7, the J gene TRBJ2-3; TRBD1 agrees at 8 bases. This CDR3 region has 15 residues. Germline V CDR1 and CDR2: SSHAT, FNYEAQ (reference sequence). Here the CDR3 DNA reads TGTGCTAGCAGCTTAGGACAGGGAAGCACAGATACGCAGTATTTT. Translated, it gives CASSLGQGSTDTQYF. Full variable domain (missing parts from reference TRBV7-7 and TRBJ2-3): GAGVSQSPRYKVTKRGQDVTLRCDPISSHATLYWYQQALGQGPEFLTYFNYEAQPDKSGLPSDRFSAERPEGSISTLTIQRTEQRDSAMYRCASSLGQGSTDTQYFGPGTRLTVL.

The table lists this clone with many counts. The rearrangement links TRBV19 to TRBJ2-1, with 9 bases aligning to TRBD1. CDR1 and CDR2 (germline): LNHDA, SQIVND (reference sequence). The CDR3 sequence is 13 residues long. Trimming at V came to 8 bases and at J to 8 bases, leaving 7 bases not matched to a gene. This CDR3 is CASDPGQGYEQFF. The DNA of the CDR3 is TGTGCCAGTGACCCGGGACAGGGATATGAGCAGTTCTTC.

This clone was seen only once. V is TRBV29-1 and J is TRBJ1-4; tentative D call: TRBD1 (6 bases). Germline lookup yields CDR1 SQVTM and CDR2 ANQGSEA. This CDR3 comprises 13 residues. V was shortened by 1 base and J by 10 bases, with 13 bases between the two germline ends. For the CDR3, the DNA is TGCAGCGTTGAAGTACAGAGGGGGGGAAAACTGTTTTTT. It encodes CSVEVQRGGKLFF. Supplemented by reference TRBV29-1 and TRBJ1-4, the full variable domain reads SAVISQKPSRDICQRGTSLTIQCQVDSQVTMMFWYRQQPGQSLTLIATANQGSEATYESGFVIDKFPISRPNLTFSTLTVSNMSPEDSSIYLCSVEVQRGGKLFFGSGTQLSVL.

The table lists this clone with a few counts. J is TRBJ2-1 and V is TRBV5-4; 7 bases fit TRBD2. The V gene end was trimmed by 4 bases and the J gene end by 4 bases; junction bases not matched to a gene: 8. CDR3 length: 15 residues. CDR1 is SGHNT and CDR2 is YYREEE in the germline V gene (reference sequence). The CDR3 region is CASSDRGVMYNEQFF. Written as DNA, the CDR3 is TGTGCCAGCAGCGATCGGGGGGTGATGTACAATGAGCAGTTCTTC.

This clone occurred a few times. The V call is TRBV24-1, the J call TRBJ2-3, with 12 bases fitting TRBD2. In germline, CDR1 is KGHDR, CDR2 SFDVKD. Germline trimming cut 7 bases from V and 2 bases from J; bases unmatched to any gene: 6. The CDR3 has 16 residues. The CDR3 region has the DNA TGTGCCACCAGAGCACGACTAGCGGGAGACACAGATACGCAGTATTTT. Amino acids: CATRARLAGDTDTQYF.

The J gene is TRBJ1-3, the V gene TRBV5-6; TRBD1 matches 7 bases. Germline trimming cut 5 bases from V and 4 bases from J; bases unmatched to any gene: 6. The germline V gene encodes CDR1 SGHDT and CDR2 YYEEEE. The CDR3 spans 14 residues. CDR3 region: CASRLTGFGNTIYF. CDR3 nucleotides: TGTGCCAGCAGATTGACAGGGTTCGGAAACACCATATATTTT.

The chain employs TRBV5-6 and TRBJ2-5; TRBD2 might be the D (5 bases). The CDR3 extends over 14 amino acids. From germline, CDR1 is SGHDT and CDR2 YYEEEE. V lost 0 bases, J lost 2 bases, and 8 bases lay in between. CDR3 protein: CASSLGGEQETQYF. DNA for the CDR3: TGTGCCAGCAGCTTGGGGGGAGAACAAGAGACCCAGTACTTC.

The rearrangement joins TRBV18 to TRBJ1-2, with a possible D match to TRBD1 (5 bases). The CDR3 totals 13 residues. V lost 3 bases to trimming and J lost 4 bases, with 9 bases between them. Germline values: CDR1 KGHSH, CDR2 LQKENI. In DNA form, the CDR3 reads TGTGCCAGCTCACCTACAGGTTCCTATGGCTACACCTTC. This sequence encodes CASSPTGSYGYTF.

The J gene is TRBJ2-2, the V gene TRBV14; no firm D call. This CDR3 is 14 amino acids long. V was trimmed by 5 bases and J by 7 bases, leaving 14 bases between them. Germline CDR1 reads SGHDN; CDR2 reads FVKESK. In DNA form, the CDR3 reads TGTGCCAGCAGCGCCCGAACAGTTGGCGGGGAGCTGTTTTTT. Its protein is CASSARTVGGELFF.

This sequence joins TRBV18 and TRBJ1-1; no clear D gene. Germline loops: CDR1 KGHSH, CDR2 LQKENI. V was trimmed by 4 bases and J by 4 bases, leaving 13 bases between them. CDR3 length equals 14 residues. Here the CDR3 reads CASSLGLEGTEAFF. In DNA form, the CDR3 reads TGTGCCAGCTCACTGGGTCTTGAGGGCACTGAAGCTTTCTTT.

The J gene is TRBJ2-7, the V gene TRBV18; D remains unclear. This CDR3 spans 12 amino acids. The germline gives CDR1 KGHSH, CDR2 LQKENI. V was trimmed by 5 bases and J by 0 bases, leaving 5 bases between them. The CDR3 sequence: CASSSLSYEQYF. The DNA of the CDR3 is TGTGCCAGCTCATCCCTCTCCTACGAGCAGTACTTC.

This sequence joins TRBV28 and TRBJ1-2; no definite D call. V was clipped by 7 bases and J by 2 bases, with 5 bases between them. The CDR3 is 11 amino acids. The germline gives CDR1 MDHEN, CDR2 SYDVKM. The CDR3 region has the DNA TGTGCCAGCAATGCGAACTATGGCTACACCTTC. It encodes CASNANYGYTF.

The rearrangement uses TRBV13 and TRBJ2-7, with 9 bases fitting TRBD1. V was clipped by 0 bases and J by 5 bases; unmatched bases: 8. Germline CDR1 reads PRHDT; CDR2 reads FYEKMQ (reference sequence). The CDR3 loop spans 16 amino acids. DNA for the CDR3: TGTGCCAGCAGCTTAGGCCTTTTGGGACAGGGTAACGAGCAGTACTTC. Translated, it gives CASSLGLLGQGNEQYF.

This clone appeared once. The chain employs TRBV24-1 and TRBJ2-5, with TRBD1 matching over 7 bases. The V and J ends lost 5 bases and 5 bases, in that order; junction bases with no gene match: 7. The germline gives CDR1 KGHDR, CDR2 SFDVKD. The CDR3 spans 14 residues. The CDR3 sequence: CATSAQTGKETQYF. Written as DNA, the CDR3 is TGTGCCACCAGTGCCCAGACAGGGAAGGAGACCCAGTACTTC.

This clone was picked up a small number of times. This chain links TRBV7-3 with TRBJ1-6, with TRBD1 as a possible D gene (5 bases). CDR3 length: 14 residues. V was pared by 3 bases and J by 7 bases, with 10 bases between. CDR1 and CDR2 (germline): SGHTA, FQGTGA. CDR3 protein: CASSFATENSPLHF. For the CDR3, the DNA is TGTGCCAGCAGCTTCGCGACAGAAAATTCACCCCTCCACTTT.

The chain links TRBV2 to TRBJ2-2; 8 nucleotides line up with TRBD1. The CDR3 sequence is 13 residues long. Germline values: CDR1 SNHLY, CDR2 FYNNEI. J lost 7 bases, V lost 9 bases, and 7 bases had no gene match. The CDR3 region has the DNA TGTGCCAGAGGACAGGGCCGACACGGGGAGCTGTTTTTT. This translates into CARGQGRHGELFF.

With respect to this clone: The limits of the CDR3 on the DNA are not certain, so only TCRdb's listed CDR3 is given. The chain couples TRBV2 to TRBJ1-2; TRBD1 is the table's D call and was not checked against the DNA. The germline gives CDR1 SNHLY, CDR2 FYNNEI. With termini counted, the CDR3 has 13 amino acids. The CDR3 reads CASILDRVYGYTF.

This rearrangement joins TRBV18 to TRBJ1-1; D remains ambiguous. The CDR3 is made up of 13 amino acids. The V and J ends lost 1 base and 2 bases respectively, with 5 bases between them. Looked up from germline, CDR1 is KGHSH and CDR2 is LQKENI. CDR3 amino acids: CASSPLANTEAFF. The CDR3 nucleotides are TGTGCCAGCTCACCACTAGCAAACACTGAAGCTTTCTTT.

The chain employs TRBV27 and TRBJ1-2; 8 nucleotides align to TRBD1. J lost 8 bases, V lost 4 bases, and 6 bases had no gene match. The CDR3 is made up of 13 amino acids. Germline values: CDR1 MNHEY, CDR2 SMNVEV (reference sequence). The CDR3 DNA follows: TGTGCCAGCAGTTCCCGGACAGGGTTCGGCTACACCTTC. This encodes CASSSRTGFGYTF.